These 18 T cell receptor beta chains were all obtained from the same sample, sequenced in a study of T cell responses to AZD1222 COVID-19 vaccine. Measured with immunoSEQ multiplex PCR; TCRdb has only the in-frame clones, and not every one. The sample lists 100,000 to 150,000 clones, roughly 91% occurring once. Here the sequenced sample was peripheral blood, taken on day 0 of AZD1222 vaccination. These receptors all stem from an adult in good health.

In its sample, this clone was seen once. Here the CDR3 reads CASRVRRGQDSPLHF. The DNA for the CDR3 is TGTGCCAGCAGGGTTAGACGGGGCCAGGATTCACCCCTCCACTTT. The V call is TRBV2, the J call TRBJ1-6; a possible D gene is TRBD1 (5 bases). Germline V gene data show CDR1 as SNHLY and CDR2 as FYNNEI. The CDR3 extends over 15 amino acids. Trimming left V 6 bases short and J 8 bases short, with 17 bases between. Together with reference TRBV2 and TRBJ1-6, the CDR3 gives the full variable domain: EPEVTQTPSHQVTQMGQEVILRCVPISNHLYFYWYRQILGQKVEFLVSFYNNEISEKSEIFDDQFSVERPDGSNFTLKIRSTKLEDSAMYFCASRVRRGQDSPLHFGNGTRLTVT.

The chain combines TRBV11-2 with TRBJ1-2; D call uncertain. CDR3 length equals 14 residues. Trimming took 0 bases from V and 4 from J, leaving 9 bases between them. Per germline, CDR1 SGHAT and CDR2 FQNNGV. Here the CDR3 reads CASSLESGFYGYTF. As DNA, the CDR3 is TGTGCCAGCAGCTTAGAATCTGGGTTCTATGGCTACACCTTC.

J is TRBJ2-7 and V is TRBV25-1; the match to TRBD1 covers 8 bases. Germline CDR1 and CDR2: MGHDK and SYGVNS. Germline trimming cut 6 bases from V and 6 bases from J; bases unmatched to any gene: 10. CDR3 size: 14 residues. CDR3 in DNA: TGTGCCAGCAGCCCCCGGACAGGGACGCTCGAGCAGTACTTC. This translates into CASSPRTGTLEQYF.

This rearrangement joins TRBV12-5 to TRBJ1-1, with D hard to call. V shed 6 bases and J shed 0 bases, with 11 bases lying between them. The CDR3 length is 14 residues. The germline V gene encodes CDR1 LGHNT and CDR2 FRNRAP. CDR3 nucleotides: TGTGCTAGTGGAATCGACCCGTTGAACACTGAAGCTTTCTTT. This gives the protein CASGIDPLNTEAFF. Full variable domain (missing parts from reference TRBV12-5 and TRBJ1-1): DARVTQTPRHKVTEMGQEVTMRCQPILGHNTVFWYRQTMMQGLELLAYFRNRAPLDDSGMPKDRFSAEMPDATLATLKIQPSEPRDSAVYFCASGIDPLNTEAFFGQGTRLTVV.

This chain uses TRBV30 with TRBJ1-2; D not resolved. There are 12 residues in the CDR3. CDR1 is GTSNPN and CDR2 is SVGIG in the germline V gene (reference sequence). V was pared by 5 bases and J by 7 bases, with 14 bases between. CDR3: CAWGPRGSGYTF. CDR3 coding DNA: TGTGCCTGGGGTCCTCGGGGATCTGGCTACACCTTC.

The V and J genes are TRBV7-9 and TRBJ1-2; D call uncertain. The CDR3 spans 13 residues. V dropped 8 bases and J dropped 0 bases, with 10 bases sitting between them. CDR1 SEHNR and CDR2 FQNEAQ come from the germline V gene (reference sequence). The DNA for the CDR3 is TGTGCCAGCGGAACCACCTCTAACTATGGCTACACCTTC. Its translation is CASGTTSNYGYTF.

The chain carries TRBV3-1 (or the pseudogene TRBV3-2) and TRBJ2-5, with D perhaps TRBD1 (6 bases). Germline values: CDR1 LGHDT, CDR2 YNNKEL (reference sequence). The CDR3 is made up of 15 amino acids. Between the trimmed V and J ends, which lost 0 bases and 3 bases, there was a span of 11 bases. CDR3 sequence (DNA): TGTGCCAGCAGCCAAGACTCCCGGACAGAAGAGACCCAGTACTTC. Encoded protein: CASSQDSRTEETQYF.

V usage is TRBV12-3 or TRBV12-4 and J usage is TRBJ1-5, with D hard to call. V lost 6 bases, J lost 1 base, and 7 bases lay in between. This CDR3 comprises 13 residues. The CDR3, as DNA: TGTGCCAGCAGCCGCGAAAGCAATCAGCCCCAGCATTTT. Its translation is CASSRESNQPQHF.

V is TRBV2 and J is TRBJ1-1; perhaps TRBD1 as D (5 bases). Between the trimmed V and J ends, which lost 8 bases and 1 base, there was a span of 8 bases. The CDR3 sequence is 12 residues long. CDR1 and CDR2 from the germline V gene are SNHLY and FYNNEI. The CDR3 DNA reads TGTGCCAGCTCAGACAGGAACACTGAAGCTTTCTTT. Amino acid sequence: CASSDRNTEAFF. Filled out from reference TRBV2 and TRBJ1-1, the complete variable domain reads EPEVTQTPSHQVTQMGQEVILRCVPISNHLYFYWYRQILGQKVEFLVSFYNNEISEKSEIFDDQFSVERPDGSNFTLKIRSTKLEDSAMYFCASSDRNTEAFFGQGTRLTVV.

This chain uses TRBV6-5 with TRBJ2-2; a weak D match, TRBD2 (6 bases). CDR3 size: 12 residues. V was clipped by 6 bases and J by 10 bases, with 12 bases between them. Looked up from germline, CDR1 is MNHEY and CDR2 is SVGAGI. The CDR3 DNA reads TGTGCCAGCAGCGTGGGGGGTGAGGAGCTGTTTTTT. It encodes CASSVGGEELFF.

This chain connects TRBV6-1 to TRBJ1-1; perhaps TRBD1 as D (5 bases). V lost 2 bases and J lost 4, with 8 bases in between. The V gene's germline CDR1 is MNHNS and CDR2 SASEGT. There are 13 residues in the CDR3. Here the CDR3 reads CASSEFQGTEAFF. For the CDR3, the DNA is TGTGCCAGCAGTGAATTTCAGGGCACTGAAGCTTTCTTT.

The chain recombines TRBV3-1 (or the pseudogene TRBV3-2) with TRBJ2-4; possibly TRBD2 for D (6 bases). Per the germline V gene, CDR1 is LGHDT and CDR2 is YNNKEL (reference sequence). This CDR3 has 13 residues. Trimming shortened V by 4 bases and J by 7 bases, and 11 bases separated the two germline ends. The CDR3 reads CASSPGGRNIQYF. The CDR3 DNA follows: TGTGCCAGCAGCCCAGGAGGGCGGAACATTCAGTACTTC.

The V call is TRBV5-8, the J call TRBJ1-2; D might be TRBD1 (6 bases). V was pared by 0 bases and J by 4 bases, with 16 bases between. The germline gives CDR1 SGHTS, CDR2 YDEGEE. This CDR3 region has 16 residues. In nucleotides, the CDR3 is TGTGCCAGCAGCTTGGCCTTGGGGGGCGCGGGCTATGGCTACACCTTC. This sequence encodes CASSLALGGAGYGYTF.

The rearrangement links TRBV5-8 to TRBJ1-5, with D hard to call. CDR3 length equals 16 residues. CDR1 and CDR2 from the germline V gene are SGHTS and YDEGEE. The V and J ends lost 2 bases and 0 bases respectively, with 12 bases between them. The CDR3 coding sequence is TGTGCCAGCAGCTTAGGACTTGCCCTTAGCAATCAGCCCCAGCATTTT. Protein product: CASSLGLALSNQPQHF.

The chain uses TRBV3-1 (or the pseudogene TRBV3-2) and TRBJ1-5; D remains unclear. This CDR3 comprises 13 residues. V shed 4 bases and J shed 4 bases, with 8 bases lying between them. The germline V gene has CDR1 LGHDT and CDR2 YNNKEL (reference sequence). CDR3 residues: CASSRELNQPQHF. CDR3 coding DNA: TGTGCCAGCAGCCGAGAACTAAATCAGCCCCAGCATTTT.

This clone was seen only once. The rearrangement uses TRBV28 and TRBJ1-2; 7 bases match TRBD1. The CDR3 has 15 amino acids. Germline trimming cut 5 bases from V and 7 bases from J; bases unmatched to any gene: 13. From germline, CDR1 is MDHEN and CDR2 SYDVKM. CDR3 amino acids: CASSPAGQGGGGYTF. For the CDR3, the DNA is TGTGCCAGCAGTCCCGCGGGGCAGGGGGGAGGTGGCTACACCTTC.

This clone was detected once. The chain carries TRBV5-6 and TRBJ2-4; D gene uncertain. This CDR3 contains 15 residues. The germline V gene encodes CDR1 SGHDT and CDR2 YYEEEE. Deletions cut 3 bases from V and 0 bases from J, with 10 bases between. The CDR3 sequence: CASSSFTLAKNIQYF. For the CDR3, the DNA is TGTGCCAGCAGCTCCTTTACCTTAGCCAAAAACATTCAGTACTTC.

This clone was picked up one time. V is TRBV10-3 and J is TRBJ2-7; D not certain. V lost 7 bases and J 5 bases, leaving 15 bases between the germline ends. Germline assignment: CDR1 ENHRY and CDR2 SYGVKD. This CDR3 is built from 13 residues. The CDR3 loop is CAIIRDPTDEQYF. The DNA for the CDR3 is TGTGCCATCATTAGAGACCCGACGGACGAGCAGTACTTC.